These 28 T cell receptor beta chains share one sample of origin, sequenced in a study of T cell repertoires in cytomegalovirus infection (dated by TCRdb to about 2019). No antigen is known for these receptors. The sample's treatment or condition label, decoded: in vitro stimulation with specific CMV peptide epitopes to enrich CMV-specific T cells. Sequenced using an Illumina HiSeq 1500. TCRdb took the public reads, trimmed them with fastp at Q25, ran MiXCR for clone calling and kept in-frame beta chains. Entries that share a CDR3 protein sequence are merged under the most common genes and DNA. Recorded for this sample are 45,000 to 55,000 distinct CDR3 sequences; 20% to 25% of them occurred a single time. 70% to 90% of the sample lies in the top ten. Sequencing used CD8+ T cells from cultured PBMCs, obtained from culture after CMV antigen stimulation. The receptor set was obtained from a human donor in good health (CMV status not recorded). Some clones in this sample may be carry-over from other donors' samples.

This rearrangement joins TRBV12-3 or TRBV12-4 to TRBJ2-3; 7 nucleotides agree with TRBD2. V lost 8 bases and J lost 14; bases outside the gene matches: 19. The CDR3 spans 14 residues. CDR3 region: CASSALGPRGGRYF. CDR3 DNA: TGTGCCAGCTCAGCCCTAGGCCCACGGGGAGGGCGGTATTTT.

Only a few counts were recorded for this clonotype. This sequence joins TRBV12-3 or TRBV12-4 and TRBJ2-6; perhaps TRBD1 as D (5 bases). This CDR3 comprises 17 residues. V dropped 6 bases and J dropped 0 bases, with 15 bases sitting between them. CDR3 amino acids: CASSPFRGGSGANVLTF. The CDR3 coding sequence is TGTGCCAGCAGCCCCTTTAGGGGCGGCTCTGGGGCCAACGTCCTGACTTTC.

This clonotype was seen only a few times. The V gene is TRBV28, the J gene TRBJ1-2; D unresolved. The CDR3 runs 14 residues. Germline V gene sequence: CDR1 MDHEN, CDR2 SYDVKM. The V gene lost 1 base and the J gene lost 4 bases, with 10 bases spanning the gap. CDR3 nucleotides: TGTGCCAGCAGTTTATCCGGATTCTCCTATGGCTACACCTTC. Its translation is CASSLSGFSYGYTF.

This clonotype came up a few times. V and J are TRBV27 and TRBJ1-1; D perhaps matches TRBD1 (5 bases). The germline gives CDR1 MNHEY, CDR2 SMNVEV (reference sequence). Trimming pared 5 bases from V and 5 bases from J, leaving 12 bases between. CDR3 length equals 13 residues. The DNA of the CDR3 is TGTGCCAGCAGTCCCCCGGGGGGAACTGAAGCTTTCTTT. It specifies CASSPPGGTEAFF.

This sequence joins TRBV7-8 and TRBJ2-7, with D unclear. This CDR3 contains 14 residues. Trimming shortened V by 2 bases and J by 6 bases, and 14 bases separated the two germline ends. The germline V gene encodes CDR1 SGHVS and CDR2 FQNEAQ. The CDR3 region is CASSLRPTGSEQYF. The DNA for the CDR3 is TGTGCCAGCAGCTTAAGGCCCACTGGCAGCGAGCAGTACTTC.

V gene TRBV5-6 combines with J gene TRBJ1-1; D ambiguous. Germline assignment: CDR1 SGHDT and CDR2 YYEEEE. V was trimmed by 3 bases and J by 5 bases, leaving 14 bases between them. The CDR3 spans 14 residues. In DNA form, the CDR3 reads TGTGCCAGCAGCTCACGGATCTCGAGGACTGAAGCTTTCTTT. Translation gives CASSSRISRTEAFF.

This clonotype has only a few counts. The CDR3 bases are TGTGCCAGCAGCTTCTCCGAGACGAGGCCCACCGGGGAGCTGTTTTTT. Protein product: CASSFSETRPTGELFF. This chain uses TRBV7-2 with TRBJ2-2; D is unresolved. Germline V gene data show CDR1 as SGHTA and CDR2 as FQGNSA. V dropped 3 bases and J dropped 4 bases, with 15 bases sitting between them. The CDR3 has 16 residues.

This clonotype was found a few times. The gene calls are TRBV7-6 and TRBJ2-7; 7 bases align to TRBD1. V was clipped by 5 bases and J by 0 bases; unmatched bases: 10. CDR3 length equals 16 residues. Germline V lookup: CDR1 SGHVS, CDR2 FNYEAQ. CDR3 sequence reads: CASSIRTGPSSYEQYF. The DNA for the CDR3 is TGTGCCAGCAGCATCCGGACAGGACCAAGCTCCTACGAGCAGTACTTC.

There are a few counts of this clonotype. CDR3 amino acids: CASTYAGSSSYNEQFF. The DNA for the CDR3 is TGTGCCAGCACCTATGCCGGGTCCAGCTCCTACAATGAGCAGTTCTTC. V usage is TRBV27 and J usage is TRBJ2-1; unclear D gene. Germline V CDR1 and CDR2: MNHEY, SMNVEV (reference sequence). Trimming took 7 bases from V and 0 from J, leaving 16 bases between them. The CDR3 is made up of 16 amino acids.

This clonotype was seen only a few times. This rearrangement joins TRBV7-2 to TRBJ1-2; 7 nucleotides align to TRBD1. Trimming took 7 bases from V and 8 from J; bases not matched to a gene: 16. Per germline, CDR1 SGHTA and CDR2 FQGNSA. CDR3 length: 15 residues. CDR3 loop: CASKPPGQPTEGYTF. The CDR3 DNA is TGTGCCAGCAAACCTCCGGGACAGCCTACTGAAGGCTACACCTTC. The variable domain in full, completed from reference TRBV7-2 and TRBJ1-2, reads GAGVSQSPSNKVTEKGKDVELRCDPISGHTALYWYRQSLGQGLEFLIYFQGNSAPDKSGLPSDRFSAERTGGSVSTLTIQRTQQEDSAVYLCASKPPGQPTEGYTFGSGTRLTVV.

The chain joins TRBV7-9 to TRBJ1-2; D is undetermined. Trimming cost V 3 bases and J 4 bases, with 9 bases left between them. CDR1 is SEHNR and CDR2 is FQNEAQ in the germline V gene (reference sequence). This CDR3 spans 13 amino acids. CDR3 in amino acids: CASSLGRTYGYTF. CDR3 nucleotide sequence: TGTGCCAGCAGCTTGGGCAGGACCTATGGCTACACCTTC. The full variable domain, rest sourced from reference TRBV7-9 and TRBJ1-2, is DTGVSQNPRHKITKRGQNVTFRCDPISEHNRLYWYRQTLGQGPEFLTYFQNEAQLEKSRLLSDRFSAERPKGSFSTLEIQRTEQGDSAMYLCASSLGRTYGYTFGSGTRLTVV.

This clonotype was found a few times. J is TRBJ2-3 and V is TRBV4-2; D is perhaps TRBD2 (6 bases). Trimming cost V 4 bases and J 6 bases, with 23 bases left between them. The CDR3 covers 17 residues. Germline lookup yields CDR1 LGHNA and CDR2 YNFKEQ. The CDR3 region has the DNA TGTGCCAGCAGCCCAGAGGAGGGCTCGACTCCCGGGGATACGCAGTATTTT. This sequence encodes CASSPEEGSTPGDTQYF.

The chain combines TRBV9 with TRBJ2-1, with 8 bases fitting TRBD2. V lost 3 bases to trimming and J lost 4 bases; unmatched junction nucleotides: 9. The germline CDR1 and CDR2 sequences are SGDLS and YYNGEE. CDR3 length equals 16 residues. In DNA, the CDR3 is TGTGCCAGCAGCGGCTACGGGGGGGCCGATTACAATGAGCAGTTCTTC. Amino acid sequence: CASSGYGGADYNEQFF.

The V and J genes are TRBV7-6 and TRBJ2-5, with D maybe TRBD1 (6 bases). The CDR3 loop spans 15 amino acids. V lost 1 base, J lost 1 base, and 10 bases lay in between. Germline assignment: CDR1 SGHVS and CDR2 FNYEAQ. CDR3 residues: CASSLGSRGQETQYF. DNA for the CDR3: TGTGCCAGCAGCTTAGGCAGCAGGGGCCAAGAGACCCAGTACTTC.

This rearrangement joins TRBV12-5 to TRBJ2-2; maybe TRBD1 (5 bases). Per the germline V gene, CDR1 is LGHNT and CDR2 is FRNRAP. This CDR3 has 18 residues. The V end was cut by 2 bases, the J end by 3 bases, with 19 bases between. As DNA, the CDR3 is TGTGCTAGTGGTTTGTCGATTACAGGCGGTAGCTACACCGGGGAGCTGTTTTTT. Translation: CASGLSITGGSYTGELFF.

In its sample, this clonotype was seen a few times. V and J are TRBV7-2 and TRBJ1-3, with D perhaps matching TRBD1 (6 bases). Germline CDR1 and CDR2: SGHTA and FQGNSA. The CDR3 sequence is 12 residues long. The CDR3 nucleotides read TGTGCGTCTCAGGGGATGCGAAACACCATATATTTT. Its protein is CASQGMRNTIYF.

The chain employs TRBV11-1 and TRBJ1-1; 9 bases line up with TRBD1. The CDR3 totals 13 residues. V dropped 5 bases and J dropped 5; count of bases not matched to a gene: 3. The germline CDR1 and CDR2 sequences are SGHAT and FQDESV (reference sequence). In nucleotides, the CDR3 is TGTGCCAGCAGCCCAGACAGGGGGACTGAAGCTTTCTTT. It yields the protein CASSPDRGTEAFF.

The J gene is TRBJ1-1, the V gene TRBV7-6; 7 bases fit TRBD1. The CDR3 spans 12 residues. The V gene's germline CDR1 is SGHVS and CDR2 FNYEAQ. V lost 5 bases to trimming and J lost 9 bases; unmatched junction nucleotides: 6. The CDR3 DNA is TGTGCCAGCAGCCCCGGACAGGTGAAAGCTTTCTTT. Protein product: CASSPGQVKAFF.

The rearrangement links TRBV7-2 to TRBJ2-2; TRBD2 matches 9 bases. The germline gives CDR1 SGHTA, CDR2 FQGNSA. The CDR3 loop spans 15 amino acids. The V and J ends lost 5 bases and 6 bases, in that order; junction bases with no gene match: 7. The CDR3 loop is CASSNWRGGPGELFF. The CDR3 coding sequence is TGTGCCAGCAGCAACTGGCGGGGGGGCCCCGGGGAGCTGTTTTTT.

The table lists this clonotype with a few counts. The CDR3 region has the DNA TGCGCCAGCAGCCAAGCAACAGTCCCAGCGGATACGCAGTATTTT. The encoded protein is CASSQATVPADTQYF. This rearrangement joins TRBV4-3 to TRBJ2-3, with unresolved D. Trimming shortened V by 1 base and J by 6 bases, and 14 bases separated the two germline ends. The CDR3 runs 15 residues. Germline V gene data show CDR1 as LGHNA and CDR2 as YSLEER.

In its sample, this clonotype was seen many times. The chain has TRBV7-2 and TRBJ2-1; tentative D call: TRBD2 (6 bases). The CDR3 runs 13 residues. Deletions cut 5 bases from V and 4 bases from J, with 9 bases between. Germline V gene data show CDR1 as SGHTA and CDR2 as FQGNSA. The CDR3 region has the DNA TGTGCCAGCAGCCTTGGGACTTACAATGAGCAGTTCTTC. Protein: CASSLGTYNEQFF.

This clonotype appeared a few times. This sequence joins TRBV7-9 and TRBJ1-2, with 9 bases identical to TRBD1. V shed 4 bases, J shed 6 bases, and the junction held 3 bases outside the gene matches. The germline CDR1 and CDR2 sequences are SEHNR and FQNEAQ (reference sequence). The CDR3 length is 13 residues. The CDR3 spells CASSSTGGDGYTF. The CDR3 region has the DNA TGTGCCAGCAGCTCTACAGGGGGCGATGGCTACACCTTC. Complete variable domain (other parts from reference TRBV7-9 and TRBJ1-2): DTGVSQNPRHKITKRGQNVTFRCDPISEHNRLYWYRQTLGQGPEFLTYFQNEAQLEKSRLLSDRFSAERPKGSFSTLEIQRTEQGDSAMYLCASSSTGGDGYTFGSGTRLTVV.

This clonotype occurred a few times. This sequence joins TRBV7-2 and TRBJ2-1; no clear D gene. The ends were cut back, 0 bases at V and 4 bases at J, with 13 bases in the middle. The length of the CDR3 is 16 residues. Per the germline V gene, CDR1 is SGHTA and CDR2 is FQGNSA. The CDR3 DNA is TGTGCCAGCAGCTTAGCCCGAGCGAAAGGATACAATGAGCAGTTCTTC. Encoded protein: CASSLARAKGYNEQFF.

The sample holds a few counts of this clonotype. CDR3 loop: CASTLGGADEQFF. In DNA form, the CDR3 reads TGTGCCAGCACCCTAGGGGGAGCGGATGAGCAGTTCTTC. This sequence joins TRBV7-8 and TRBJ2-1, with a weak D call TRBD1 (6 bases). Between the trimmed V and J ends, which lost 7 bases and 8 bases, there was a span of 15 bases. Germline V gene data show CDR1 as SGHVS and CDR2 as FQNEAQ. The CDR3 sequence is 13 residues long.

This clonotype was detected ten times or more. The gene calls are TRBV7-2 and TRBJ1-5; possible D gene TRBD1, 5 bases. Trimming took off 1 base at V and 5 bases at J, with 12 bases between the two ends. CDR3 length: 15 residues. Germline V gene data show CDR1 as SGHTA and CDR2 as FQGNSA. CDR3 in amino acids: CASSLVVWGDQPQHF. The CDR3 DNA is TGTGCCAGCAGCTTAGTGGTTTGGGGGGATCAGCCCCAGCATTTT.

This clonotype was seen a handful of times. The chain has TRBV29-1 and TRBJ1-1, with D uncertain. Trimming cost V 7 bases and J 3 bases, with 15 bases left between them. The CDR3 runs to 13 residues. CDR1 and CDR2 (germline): SQVTM, ANQGSEA. CDR3 nucleotide sequence: TGCAGCGCGACTCCCTGGAGAGACACTGAAGCTTTCTTT. Translated, it gives CSATPWRDTEAFF.

The CDR3 DNA is TGTGCCAGCAGCCCTCGGACAGGGAGCTCCTACGAGCAGTACTTC. Protein: CASSPRTGSSYEQYF. The V gene is TRBV12-3 or TRBV12-4, the J gene TRBJ2-7, with 8 bases aligning to TRBD1. The CDR3 is made up of 15 amino acids. Losses at the gene ends were 6 bases for V and 0 bases for J; bases not matched to a gene: 7.

The chain joins TRBV2 to TRBJ2-3; D is possibly TRBD1 (6 bases). Germline loops: CDR1 SNHLY, CDR2 FYNNEI. The CDR3 spans 17 residues. V gave up 5 bases and J gave up 4 bases, with 22 bases separating them. The DNA for the CDR3 is TGTGCCAGCAGTCGCAGTAGTTATGCAGGGGCAGCAGATACGCAGTATTTT. Translating it yields CASSRSSYAGAADTQYF.